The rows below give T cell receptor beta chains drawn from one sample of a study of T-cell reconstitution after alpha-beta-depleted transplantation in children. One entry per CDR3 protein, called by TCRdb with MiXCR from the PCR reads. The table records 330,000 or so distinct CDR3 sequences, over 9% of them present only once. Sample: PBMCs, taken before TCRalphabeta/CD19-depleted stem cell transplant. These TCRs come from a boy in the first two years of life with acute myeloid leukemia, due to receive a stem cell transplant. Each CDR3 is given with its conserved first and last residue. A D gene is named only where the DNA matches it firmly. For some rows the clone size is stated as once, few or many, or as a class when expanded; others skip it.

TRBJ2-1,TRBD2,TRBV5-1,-,TGCGCCAGCAGCTTCGGGATAGCGGGGGCCCGTCCTGGGAATGAGCAGTTCTTC,CASSFGIAGARPGNEQFF
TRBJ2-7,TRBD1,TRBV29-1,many,TGCAGCATCCGACAGGGTTCCTACGAGCAGTACTTC,CSIRQGSYEQYF
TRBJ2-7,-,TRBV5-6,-,TGTGCCAGCAGCTTGGGAATGGCCCAGGGCTACGAGCAGTACTTC,CASSLGMAQGYEQYF
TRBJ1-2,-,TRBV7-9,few,TGTGCCAGCAGCTTACCCGATGGACAGCCTAACTATGGCTACACCTTC,CASSLPDGQPNYGYTF
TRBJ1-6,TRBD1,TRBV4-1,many,TGCGCCAGCAGCCGGACAGGGTTCTATAATTCACCCCTCCACTTT,CASSRTGFYNSPLHF
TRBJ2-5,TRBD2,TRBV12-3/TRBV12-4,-,TGTGCCAGCAGTTTACTAGCGGGGGGGCAGACCCAGTACTTC,CASSLLAGGQTQYF
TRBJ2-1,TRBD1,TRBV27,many,TGTGCCAGCAGTTTCTACAGGGGGCCGGGCAATGAGCAGTTCTTC,CASSFYRGPGNEQFF
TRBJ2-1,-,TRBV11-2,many,TGTGCCAGCAGCTTAGCACCGGCAGGGCAGTTCTTC,CASSLAPAGQFF
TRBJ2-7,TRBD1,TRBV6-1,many,TGTGCCAGCAGCAAAACAGGGGGAAACGAGCAGTACTTC,CASSKTGGNEQYF
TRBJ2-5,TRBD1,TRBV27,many,TGTGCCAGCAGCCCGATCGGGACAGCACAAGAGACCCAGTACTTC,CASSPIGTAQETQYF
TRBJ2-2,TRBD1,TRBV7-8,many,TGTGCCAGCAGCTTTGGACAGGGGGCAAACACCGGGGAGCTGTTTTTT,CASSFGQGANTGELFF
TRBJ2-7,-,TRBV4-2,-,TGTGCCATCAGCCCCAGGCTCCCCTCCTACGAGCAGTACTTC,CAISPRLPSYEQYF
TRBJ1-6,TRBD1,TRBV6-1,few,TGTGCCAGCAGTGGACCCAACAGGGGGGGTGGTTCACCCCTCCACTTT,CASSGPNRGGGSPLHF
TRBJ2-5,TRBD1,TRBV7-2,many,TGTGCCAGCAGCACCGCCAGGACAGGGGGCGAGACCCAGTACTTC,CASSTARTGGETQYF
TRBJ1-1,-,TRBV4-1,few,TGCGCCAGCAGCCAAGAAGGGAGGGGAGGTGAAGCTTTCTTT,CASSQEGRGGEAFF